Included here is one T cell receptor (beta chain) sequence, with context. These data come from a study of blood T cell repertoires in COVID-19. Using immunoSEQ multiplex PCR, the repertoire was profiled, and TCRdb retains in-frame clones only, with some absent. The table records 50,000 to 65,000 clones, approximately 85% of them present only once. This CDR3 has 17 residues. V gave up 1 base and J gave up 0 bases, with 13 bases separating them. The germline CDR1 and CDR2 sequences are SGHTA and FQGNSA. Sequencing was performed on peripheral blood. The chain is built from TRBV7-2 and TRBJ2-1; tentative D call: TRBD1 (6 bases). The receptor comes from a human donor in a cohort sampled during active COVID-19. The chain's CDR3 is CASSLVGTFSSYNEQFF. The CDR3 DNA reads TGTGCCAGCAGCTTAGTGGGGACATTCAGCTCCTACAATGAGCAGTTCTTC.